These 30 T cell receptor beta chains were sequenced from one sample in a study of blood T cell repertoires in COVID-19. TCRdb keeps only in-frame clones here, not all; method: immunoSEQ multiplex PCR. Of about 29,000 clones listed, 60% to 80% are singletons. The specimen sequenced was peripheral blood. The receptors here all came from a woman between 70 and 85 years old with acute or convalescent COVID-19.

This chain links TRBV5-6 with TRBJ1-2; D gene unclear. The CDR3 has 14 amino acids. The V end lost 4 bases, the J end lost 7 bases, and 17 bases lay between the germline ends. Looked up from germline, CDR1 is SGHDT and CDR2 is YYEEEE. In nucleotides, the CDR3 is TGTGCCAGCAGCCCCCCGGTGGTTTCAAGTGGCTACACCTTC. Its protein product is CASSPPVVSSGYTF.

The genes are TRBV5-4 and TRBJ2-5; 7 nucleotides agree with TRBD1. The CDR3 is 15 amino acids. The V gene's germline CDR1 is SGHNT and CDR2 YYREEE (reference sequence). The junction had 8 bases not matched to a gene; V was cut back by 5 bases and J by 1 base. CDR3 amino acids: CASSSGQASQETQYF. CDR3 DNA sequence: TGTGCCAGCAGTTCCGGACAGGCCAGCCAAGAGACCCAGTACTTC.

The CDR3, as DNA: TGCGCCAGCAGGAGGAACGAGGGTGAGACTTATGGCTACACCTTC. This codes for CASRRNEGETYGYTF. The rearrangement links TRBV5-1 to TRBJ1-2, with D hard to call. Looked up from germline, CDR1 is SGHRS and CDR2 is YFSETQ. There are 15 residues in the CDR3. V was cut by 5 bases and J by 5 bases, with 19 bases left in between.

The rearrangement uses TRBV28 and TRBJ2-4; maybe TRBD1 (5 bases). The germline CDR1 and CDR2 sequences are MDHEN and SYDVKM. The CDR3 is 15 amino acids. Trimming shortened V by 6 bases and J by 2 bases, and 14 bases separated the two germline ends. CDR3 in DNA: TGTGCCAGCAGCGAACAGGAATTCTCCAAAAACATTCAGTACTTC. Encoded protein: CASSEQEFSKNIQYF.

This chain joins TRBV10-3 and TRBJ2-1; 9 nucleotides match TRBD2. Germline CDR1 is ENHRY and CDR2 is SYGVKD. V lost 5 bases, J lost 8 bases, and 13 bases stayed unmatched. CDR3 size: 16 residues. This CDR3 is CAISTPMAGGSDEQFF. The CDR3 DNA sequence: TGTGCCATCAGTACCCCCATGGCGGGGGGGTCCGATGAGCAGTTCTTC.

The chain's CDR3 is CASSAGQGSFNYGYTF. CDR3 nucleotides: TGTGCCAGCAGTGCGGGACAGGGATCCTTTAACTATGGCTACACCTTC. This chain connects TRBV6-1 to TRBJ1-2; 9 bases fit TRBD1. Germline-derived CDR1 and CDR2 are MNHNS and SASEGT. This CDR3 spans 16 amino acids. Trimming took 4 bases from V and 1 from J; bases not matched to a gene: 7.

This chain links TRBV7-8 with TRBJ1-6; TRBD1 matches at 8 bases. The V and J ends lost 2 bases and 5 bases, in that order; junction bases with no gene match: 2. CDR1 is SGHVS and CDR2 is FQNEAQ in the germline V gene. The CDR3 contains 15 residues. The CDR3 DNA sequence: TGTGCCAGCAGCTTAAGGACAGGGCATAATTCACCCCTCCACTTT. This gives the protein CASSLRTGHNSPLHF.

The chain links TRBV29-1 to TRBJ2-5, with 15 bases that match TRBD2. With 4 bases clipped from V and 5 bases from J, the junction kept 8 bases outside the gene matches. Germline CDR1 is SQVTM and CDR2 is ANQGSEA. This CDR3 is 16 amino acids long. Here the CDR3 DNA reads TGCAGCGTTGCCGGGACTAGCGGGAGGCCGCGGGAGACCCAGTACTTC. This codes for CSVAGTSGRPRETQYF.

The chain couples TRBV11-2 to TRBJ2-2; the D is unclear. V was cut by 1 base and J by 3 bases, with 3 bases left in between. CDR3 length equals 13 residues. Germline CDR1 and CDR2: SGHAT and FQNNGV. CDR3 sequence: CASSLVYTGELFF. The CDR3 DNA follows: TGTGCCAGCAGCTTAGTATACACCGGGGAGCTGTTTTTT.

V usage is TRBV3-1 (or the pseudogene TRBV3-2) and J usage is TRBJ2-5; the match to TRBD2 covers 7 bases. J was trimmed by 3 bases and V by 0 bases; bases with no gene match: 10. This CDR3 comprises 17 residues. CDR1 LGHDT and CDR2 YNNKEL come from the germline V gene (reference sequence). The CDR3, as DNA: TGTGCCAGCAGCCAAGAAGCAGGGACTAAGAACGAAGAGACCCAGTACTTC. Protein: CASSQEAGTKNEETQYF.

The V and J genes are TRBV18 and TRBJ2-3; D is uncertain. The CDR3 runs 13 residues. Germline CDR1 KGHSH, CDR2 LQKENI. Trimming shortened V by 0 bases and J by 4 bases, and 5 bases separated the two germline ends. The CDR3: CASSPPGADTQYF. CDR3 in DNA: TGTGCCAGCTCACCACCGGGCGCAGATACGCAGTATTTT. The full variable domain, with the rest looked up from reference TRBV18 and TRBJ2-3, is NAGVMQNPRHLVRRRGQEARLRCSPMKGHSHVYWYRQLPEEGLKFMVYLQKENIIDESGMPKERFSAEFPKEGPSILRIQQVVRGDSAAYFCASSPPGADTQYFGPGTRLTVL.

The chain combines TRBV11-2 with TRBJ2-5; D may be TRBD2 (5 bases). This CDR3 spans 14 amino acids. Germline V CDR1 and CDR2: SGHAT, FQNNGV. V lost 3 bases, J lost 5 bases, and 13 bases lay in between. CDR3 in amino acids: CASSLRGIGETQYF. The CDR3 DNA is TGTGCCAGCAGCTTGAGAGGGATCGGGGAGACCCAGTACTTC.

The CDR3 coding sequence is TGTGCCAGCAGTTACACTGGACAGGGAAGTGGCTACACCTTC. Translated, it gives CASSYTGQGSGYTF. The genes are TRBV6-5 and TRBJ1-2; 8 positions agree with TRBD1. The CDR3 sequence is 14 residues long. V trimming: 2 bases; J trimming: 7 bases; junction bases outside the gene matches: 6. The germline gives CDR1 MNHEY, CDR2 SVGAGI.

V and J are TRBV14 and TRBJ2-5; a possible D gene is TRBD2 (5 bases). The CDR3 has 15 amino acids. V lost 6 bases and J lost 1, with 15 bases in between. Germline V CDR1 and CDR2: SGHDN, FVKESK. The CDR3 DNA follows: TGTGCCAGCAGTGAGGTTCGCGGGCCCCAAGAGACCCAGTACTTC. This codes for CASSEVRGPQETQYF.

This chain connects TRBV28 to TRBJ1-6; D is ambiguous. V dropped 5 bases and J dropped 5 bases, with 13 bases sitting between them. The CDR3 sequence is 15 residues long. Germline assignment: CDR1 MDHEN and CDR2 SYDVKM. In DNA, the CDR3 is TGTGCCAGCAGTCCGGCGGGGAAGAATAATTCACCCCTCCACTTT. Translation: CASSPAGKNNSPLHF.

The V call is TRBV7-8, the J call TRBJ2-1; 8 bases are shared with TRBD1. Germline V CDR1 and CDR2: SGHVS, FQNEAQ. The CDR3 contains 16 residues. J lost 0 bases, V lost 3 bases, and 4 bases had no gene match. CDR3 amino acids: CASSFWTGNSYNEQFF. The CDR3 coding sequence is TGTGCCAGCAGCTTTTGGACAGGGAACTCCTACAATGAGCAGTTCTTC.

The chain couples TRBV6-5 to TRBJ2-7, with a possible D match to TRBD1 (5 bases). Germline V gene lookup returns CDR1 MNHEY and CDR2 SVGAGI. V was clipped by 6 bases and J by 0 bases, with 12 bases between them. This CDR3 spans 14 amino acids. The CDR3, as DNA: TGTGCCAGCAGCCCAGCAGGGTTCTCCTACGAGCAGTACTTC. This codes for CASSPAGFSYEQYF.

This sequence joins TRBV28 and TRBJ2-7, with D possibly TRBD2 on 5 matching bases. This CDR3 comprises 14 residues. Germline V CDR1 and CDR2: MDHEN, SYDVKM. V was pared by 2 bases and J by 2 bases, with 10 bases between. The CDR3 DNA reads TGTGCCAGCAGTTTAGGACTGCAACCCTACGAGCAGTACTTC. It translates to CASSLGLQPYEQYF.

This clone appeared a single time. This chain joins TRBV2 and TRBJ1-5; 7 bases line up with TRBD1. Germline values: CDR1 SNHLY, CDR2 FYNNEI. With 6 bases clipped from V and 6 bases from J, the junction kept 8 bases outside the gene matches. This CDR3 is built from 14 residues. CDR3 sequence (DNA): TGTGCCAGCAGCGAGACAGGGAGGCTTCAGCCCCAGCATTTT. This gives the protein CASSETGRLQPQHF. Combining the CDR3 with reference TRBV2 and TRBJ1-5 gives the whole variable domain EPEVTQTPSHQVTQMGQEVILRCVPISNHLYFYWYRQILGQKVEFLVSFYNNEISEKSEIFDDQFSVERPDGSNFTLKIRSTKLEDSAMYFCASSETGRLQPQHFGDGTRLSIL.

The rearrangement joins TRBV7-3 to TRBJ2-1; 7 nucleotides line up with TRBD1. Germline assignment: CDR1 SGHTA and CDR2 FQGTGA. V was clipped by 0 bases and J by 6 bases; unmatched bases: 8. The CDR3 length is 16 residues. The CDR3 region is CASSLTGQAFGNEQFF. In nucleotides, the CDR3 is TGTGCCAGCAGCTTAACCGGACAGGCCTTCGGCAATGAGCAGTTCTTC.

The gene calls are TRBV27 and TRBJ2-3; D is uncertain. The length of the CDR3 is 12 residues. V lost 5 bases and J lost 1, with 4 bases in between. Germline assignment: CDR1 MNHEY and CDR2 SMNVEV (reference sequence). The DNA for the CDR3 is TGTGCCAGCAGTCCTGGCACAGATACGCAGTATTTT. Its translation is CASSPGTDTQYF.

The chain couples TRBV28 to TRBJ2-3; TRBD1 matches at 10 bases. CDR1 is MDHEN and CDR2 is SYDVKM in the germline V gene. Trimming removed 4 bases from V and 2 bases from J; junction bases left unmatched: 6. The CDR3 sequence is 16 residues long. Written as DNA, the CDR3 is TGTGCCAGCAGTTCATCCGGGACAGGGGTCACAGATACGCAGTATTTT. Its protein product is CASSSSGTGVTDTQYF.

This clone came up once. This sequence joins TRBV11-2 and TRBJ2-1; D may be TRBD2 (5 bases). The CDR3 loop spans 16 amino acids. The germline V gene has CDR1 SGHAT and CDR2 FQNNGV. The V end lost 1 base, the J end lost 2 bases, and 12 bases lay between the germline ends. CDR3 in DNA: TGTGCCAGCAGCTTAGTGCGGGTGGGCCCCTACAATGAGCAGTTCTTC. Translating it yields CASSLVRVGPYNEQFF.

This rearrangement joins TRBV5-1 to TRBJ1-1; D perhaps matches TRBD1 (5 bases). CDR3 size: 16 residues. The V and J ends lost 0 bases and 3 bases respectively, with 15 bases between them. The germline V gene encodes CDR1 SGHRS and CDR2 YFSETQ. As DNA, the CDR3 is TGCGCCAGCAGCTTGGATGGTCCCGCGGGGGACACTGAAGCTTTCTTT. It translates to CASSLDGPAGDTEAFF.

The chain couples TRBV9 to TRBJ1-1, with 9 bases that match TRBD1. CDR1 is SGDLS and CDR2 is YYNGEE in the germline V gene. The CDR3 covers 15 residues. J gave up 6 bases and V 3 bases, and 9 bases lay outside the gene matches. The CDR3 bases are TGTGCCAGCAGCGAGAAGGGGACAGGGTGGGCTGAAGCTTTCTTT. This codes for CASSEKGTGWAEAFF.

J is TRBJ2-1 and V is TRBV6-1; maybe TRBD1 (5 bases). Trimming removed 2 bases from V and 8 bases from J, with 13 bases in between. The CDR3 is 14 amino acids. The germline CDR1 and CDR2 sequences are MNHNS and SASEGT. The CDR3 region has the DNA TGTGCCAGCAGTGAATCCCCAGGGATCGATGAGCAGTTCTTC. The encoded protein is CASSESPGIDEQFF.

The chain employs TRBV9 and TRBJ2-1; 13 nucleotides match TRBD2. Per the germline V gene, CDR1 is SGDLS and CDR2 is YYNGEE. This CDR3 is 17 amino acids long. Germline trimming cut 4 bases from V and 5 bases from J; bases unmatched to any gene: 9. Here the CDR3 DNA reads TGTGCCAGCAGCCCGCAGACTAGCGGGAGGTTCCACAATGAGCAGTTCTTC. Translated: CASSPQTSGRFHNEQFF. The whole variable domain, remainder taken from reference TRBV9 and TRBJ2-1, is DSGVTQTPKHLITATGQRVTLRCSPRSGDLSVYWYQQSLDQGLQFLIQYYNGEERAKGNILERFSAQQFPDLHSELNLSSLELGDSALYFCASSPQTSGRFHNEQFFGPGTRLTVL.

The CDR3 sequence: CASSPVSAGVIQETQYF. CDR3 DNA: TGTGCCAGCTCACCCGTTTCAGCGGGAGTCATACAAGAGACCCAGTACTTC. The chain combines TRBV18 with TRBJ2-5; 8 bases fit TRBD2. With 3 bases clipped from V and 2 bases from J, the junction kept 11 bases outside the gene matches. Germline CDR1 KGHSH, CDR2 LQKENI. The CDR3 spans 17 residues.

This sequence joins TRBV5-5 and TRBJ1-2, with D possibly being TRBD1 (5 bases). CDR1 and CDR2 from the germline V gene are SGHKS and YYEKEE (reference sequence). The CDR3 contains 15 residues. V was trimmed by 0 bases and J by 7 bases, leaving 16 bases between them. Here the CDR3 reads CASSLAGSTESGYTF. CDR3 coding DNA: TGTGCCAGCAGCTTGGCAGGGTCGACTGAATCTGGCTACACCTTC. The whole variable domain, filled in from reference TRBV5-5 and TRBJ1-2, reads DAGVTQSPTHLIKTRGQQVTLRCSPISGHKSVSWYQQVLGQGPQFIFQYYEKEERGRGNFPDRFSARQFPNYSSELNVNALLLGDSALYLCASSLAGSTESGYTFGSGTRLTVV.

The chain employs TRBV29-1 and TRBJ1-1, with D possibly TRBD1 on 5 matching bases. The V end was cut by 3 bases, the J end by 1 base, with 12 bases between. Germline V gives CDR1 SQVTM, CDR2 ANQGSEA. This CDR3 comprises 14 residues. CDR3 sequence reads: CSVDGAGWNTEAFF. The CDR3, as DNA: TGCAGCGTTGACGGCGCAGGGTGGAACACTGAAGCTTTCTTT.